This is a list of T cell receptor beta chains from one sample in a study of blood T cell repertoires in COVID-19. TCRdb's table, derived via immunoSEQ multiplex PCR, lists solely in-frame clones and lacks some. Of 150,000 to 200,000 clones in the sample, 70% to 90% were seen once. The specimen sequenced was peripheral blood. Receptors were obtained from a man aged 55 to 70 with acute or convalescent COVID-19. The CDR3 runs from the conserved cysteine through the conserved F or W. The order of the fields is J gene, V gene, clone size, D gene, CDR3 protein, CDR3 DNA. The D gene is left open where the match is weak. Some rows have no size entry. The others give once, few or many, or a class for an expanded clone.

J: TRBJ2-1; V: TRBV27; size: .; D: TRBD2; CDR3: CASSSPSGSLWDEQFF; DNA: TGTGCCAGCAGCTCCCCTAGCGGGAGCCTGTGGGATGAGCAGTTCTTC
J: TRBJ2-1; V: TRBV24-1; size: .; D: .; CDR3: CATSDPQRVSSYNEQFF; DNA: TGTGCCACCAGTGATCCACAGCGGGTGAGCTCCTACAATGAGCAGTTCTTC
J: TRBJ2-7; V: TRBV6-2/TRBV6-3; size: .; D: TRBD1; CDR3: CASSAHGTVGPEQYF; DNA: TGTGCCAGCAGTGCCCACGGGACAGTTGGCCCCGAGCAGTACTTC
J: TRBJ1-1; V: TRBV28; size: .; D: TRBD1; CDR3: CASSPGTGKSEAFF; DNA: TGTGCCAGCAGCCCTGGGACAGGGAAGAGTGAAGCTTTCTTT
J: TRBJ2-7; V: TRBV6-6; size: .; D: .; CDR3: CASSYSAGDEQYF; DNA: TGTGCCAGCAGTTACTCGGCAGGGGACGAGCAGTACTTC
J: TRBJ1-2; V: TRBV28; size: .; D: .; CDR3: CASRPTGSFNYGYTF; DNA: TGTGCCAGCAGGCCGACAGGATCCTTTAACTATGGCTACACCTTC
J: TRBJ2-7; V: TRBV5-1; size: .; D: .; CDR3: CASSPGQQREQYF; DNA: TGCGCCAGCAGCCCCGGACAGCAGCGCGAGCAGTACTTC
J: TRBJ1-5; V: TRBV19; size: .; D: .; CDR3: CASSRSATGITVSYSNQPQHF; DNA: TGTGCCAGTAGTAGGTCGGCAACAGGGATCACGGTATCGTATAGCAATCAGCCCCAGCATTTT
J: TRBJ1-2; V: TRBV18; size: .; D: TRBD1; CDR3: CASSLGQEGEGYTF; DNA: TGTGCCAGCTCCCTTGGACAGGAAGGTGAAGGCTACACCTTC
J: TRBJ1-1; V: TRBV28; size: .; D: .; CDR3: CASSPRYVNTEAFF; DNA: TGTGCCAGCAGTCCGCGGTACGTGAACACTGAAGCTTTCTTT
J: TRBJ1-2; V: TRBV29-1; size: .; D: .; CDR3: CSVGGGARGNGYTF; DNA: TGCAGCGTTGGAGGGGGGGCCAGAGGAAATGGCTACACCTTC
J: TRBJ1-5; V: TRBV10-2; size: .; D: .; CDR3: CASSVQGNSNQPQHF; DNA: TGCGCCAGCAGTGTCCAGGGGAATAGCAATCAGCCCCAGCATTTT
J: TRBJ2-4; V: TRBV28; size: .; D: .; CDR3: CASSRPPGTKNIQYF; DNA: TGTGCCAGCAGCCGACCCCCGGGGACCAAAAACATTCAGTACTTC
J: TRBJ2-5; V: TRBV28; size: .; D: TRBD1; CDR3: CASSPGGRGTQYF; DNA: TGTGCCAGCAGTCCAGGGGGCCGAGGGACCCAGTACTTC
J: TRBJ2-7; V: TRBV18; size: once; D: .; CDR3: CASSPYTTYEQYF; DNA: TGTGCCAGCTCACCATACACGACCTACGAGCAGTACTTC
J: TRBJ1-6; V: TRBV5-4; size: .; D: .; CDR3: CASSFGLGISYNSPLHF; DNA: TGTGCCAGCAGCTTTGGCTTGGGCATATCCTATAATTCACCCCTCCACTTT
J: TRBJ2-5; V: TRBV9; size: .; D: .; CDR3: CASSARGTPGETQYF; DNA: TGTGCCAGCAGCGCACGAGGGACACCTGGGGAGACCCAGTACTTC
J: TRBJ2-5; V: TRBV4-2; size: .; D: TRBD1; CDR3: CASSQDLYIGQGGETQYF; DNA: TGTGCCAGCAGCCAAGATTTGTATATCGGACAGGGCGGGGAGACCCAGTACTTC
J: TRBJ2-3; V: TRBV7-8; size: .; D: .; CDR3: CASSRLEGADTQYF; DNA: TGTGCCAGCAGCCGACTCGAGGGAGCAGATACGCAGTATTTT
J: TRBJ1-1; V: TRBV28; size: .; D: TRBD1; CDR3: CASSPSRTGALEAFF; DNA: TGTGCCAGCAGTCCCAGCCGGACAGGGGCGTTGGAAGCTTTCTTT
J: TRBJ1-1; V: TRBV10-2; size: .; D: .; CDR3: CASSFDSRGVEAFF; DNA: TGCGCCAGCAGTTTTGACAGCCGCGGGGTTGAAGCTTTCTTT
J: TRBJ2-3; V: TRBV10-3; size: .; D: TRBD2; CDR3: CAISAGVRSDTQYF; DNA: TGTGCCATCTCGGCGGGGGTGAGGTCAGATACGCAGTATTTT
J: TRBJ2-4; V: TRBV30; size: once; D: .; CDR3: CAWNRVVGAGAKNIQYF; DNA: TGTGCCTGGAATCGGGTTGTAGGGGCGGGGGCCAAAAACATTCAGTACTTC
J: TRBJ2-7; V: TRBV5-1; size: once; D: .; CDR3: CASSLAGSGTYEQYF; DNA: TGCGCCAGCAGCTTGGCAGGTTCGGGGACCTACGAGCAGTACTTC
J: TRBJ1-5; V: TRBV28; size: few; D: TRBD1; CDR3: CASSLRDRDQPQHF; DNA: TGTGCCAGCAGTTTACGGGACAGAGATCAGCCCCAGCATTTT
J: TRBJ2-2; V: TRBV14; size: few; D: .; CDR3: CASSPDRLRTGELFF; DNA: TGTGCCAGCAGTCCAGACAGGTTAAGAACCGGGGAGCTGTTTTTT
J: TRBJ2-2; V: TRBV6-1; size: .; D: TRBD2; CDR3: CASSGLRREGSTGELFF; DNA: TGTGCCAGCAGTGGGTTAAGGAGGGAGGGATCCACCGGGGAGCTGTTTTTT
J: TRBJ2-5; V: TRBV5-8; size: .; D: TRBD2; CDR3: CASNLRGGKETQYF; DNA: TGTGCCAGCAACTTGCGGGGGGGGAAGGAGACCCAGTACTTC
J: TRBJ1-2; V: TRBV28; size: .; D: TRBD1; CDR3: CASSSNRGYGYTF; DNA: TGTGCCAGCAGTTCTAACAGGGGATATGGCTACACCTTC
J: TRBJ1-2; V: TRBV11-1; size: .; D: TRBD1; CDR3: CASSRRGNYGYTF; DNA: TGTGCCAGCAGCCGCAGGGGGAACTATGGCTACACCTTC
J: TRBJ2-2; V: TRBV6-1; size: once; D: TRBD2; CDR3: CASSELAGVAGELFF; DNA: TGTGCCAGCAGTGAACTAGCGGGAGTAGCCGGGGAGCTGTTTTTT
J: TRBJ2-7; V: TRBV5-1; size: .; D: TRBD1; CDR3: CASSFDGTGGYEQYF; DNA: TGCGCCAGCAGCTTCGATGGGACAGGCGGTTACGAGCAGTACTTC
J: TRBJ1-5; V: TRBV9; size: .; D: .; CDR3: CASSVPIWNSFTNSNQPQHF; DNA: TGTGCCAGCAGCGTACCTATCTGGAACAGTTTCACAAATAGCAATCAGCCCCAGCATTTT
J: TRBJ2-2; V: TRBV9; size: .; D: .; CDR3: CASSVALSGELFF; DNA: TGTGCCAGCAGCGTAGCTCTGTCCGGGGAGCTGTTTTTT
J: TRBJ1-2; V: TRBV30; size: .; D: .; CDR3: CAWSPRVPPSYGYTF; DNA: TGTGCCTGGAGTCCGCGGGTCCCCCCCTCCTATGGCTACACCTTC
J: TRBJ2-7; V: TRBV5-1; size: .; D: TRBD1; CDR3: CASSSLTSRDRRTYEQYF; DNA: TGCGCCAGCAGCTCGCTCACCTCCCGGGACAGAAGGACCTACGAGCAGTACTTC
J: TRBJ2-7; V: TRBV5-1; size: few; D: .; CDR3: CASSLGPTYEQYF; DNA: TGCGCCAGCAGCTTGGGGCCCACCTACGAGCAGTACTTC
J: TRBJ2-5; V: TRBV30; size: .; D: TRBD2; CDR3: CAWSGDLRGAQYF; DNA: TGTGCCTGGAGCGGGGACCTCCGGGGGGCCCAGTACTTC
J: TRBJ2-2; V: TRBV24-1; size: .; D: .; CDR3: CATSDPSGGTTNTGELFF; DNA: TGTGCCACCAGTGACCCTTCAGGCGGGACGACGAACACCGGGGAGCTGTTTTTT
J: TRBJ2-7; V: TRBV30; size: few; D: TRBD2; CDR3: CAWSPAPRLAATYEQYF; DNA: TGTGCCTGGAGTCCCGCACCAAGACTAGCGGCTACCTACGAGCAGTACTTC
J: TRBJ2-3; V: TRBV6-5; size: once; D: TRBD1; CDR3: CASKDRPGMTDTQYF; DNA: TGTGCCAGCAAGGACAGGCCCGGGATGACAGATACGCAGTATTTT
J: TRBJ2-1; V: TRBV5-5; size: .; D: TRBD1; CDR3: CASSLGQGARNEQFF; DNA: TGTGCCAGCAGCTTAGGACAGGGGGCTCGCAATGAGCAGTTCTTC
J: TRBJ1-3; V: TRBV28; size: .; D: .; CDR3: CASSLFRLSGNTIYF; DNA: TGTGCCAGCAGTTTATTCAGGCTATCTGGAAACACCATATATTTT
J: TRBJ2-5; V: TRBV5-1; size: few; D: TRBD2; CDR3: CASSLGEGLAGGPPETQYF; DNA: TGCGCCAGCAGCTTGGGTGAGGGTCTAGCGGGAGGGCCTCCCGAGACCCAGTACTTC
J: TRBJ2-1; V: TRBV7-8; size: .; D: .; CDR3: CASSLGRYNEQFF; DNA: TGTGCCAGCAGCTTAGGGAGATACAATGAGCAGTTCTTC
J: TRBJ2-3; V: TRBV5-1; size: .; D: .; CDR3: CASSLAGQGSTDTQYF; DNA: TGCGCCAGCAGCTTGGCCGGTCAGGGGAGCACAGATACGCAGTATTTT
J: TRBJ2-7; V: TRBV28; size: .; D: TRBD2; CDR3: CASSILAGSYEQYF; DNA: TGTGCCAGCAGTATTTTAGCGGGATCCTACGAGCAGTACTTC
J: TRBJ2-7; V: TRBV29-1; size: .; D: .; CDR3: CSVDLLTGNYEQYF; DNA: TGCAGCGTTGACCTTCTTACAGGCAACTACGAGCAGTACTTC
J: TRBJ2-5; V: TRBV5-6; size: few; D: .; CDR3: CASSLVDRQETQYF; DNA: TGTGCCAGCAGCTTGGTAGACAGACAAGAGACCCAGTACTTC
J: TRBJ2-3; V: TRBV7-6; size: .; D: TRBD1; CDR3: CASSPDRATDTQYF; DNA: TGTGCCAGCAGCCCTGACAGGGCCACAGATACGCAGTATTTT